The clone carrying this T cell receptor (beta chain) showed up just once. Antigen specificity is unknown. The data were taken from a study of T cell responses to AZD1222 COVID-19 vaccine. The study, taken as a whole, reports: Only a handful of AZD1222 recipients were seropositive at baseline. CD4 TCRs associated with vaccination spanned spike, dominating at 160-218 and 743-854. No day 14 peak samples; only post-peak repertoires were characterized.

This CDR3 has 14 amino acids. Germline V lookup: CDR1 MDHEN, CDR2 SYDVKM. V was clipped by 5 bases and J by 3 bases, with 10 bases between them. Libraries were prepared by immunoSEQ multiplex PCR; TCRdb keeps only in-frame clonotypes and omits some of them. The sample consists of 90,000 to 120,000 clones, over 75% of them appearing once. This chain joins TRBV28 and TRBJ1-4; D not resolved. The sample was peripheral blood, taken on day 0 of AZD1222 vaccination. This receptor was taken from an adult in good health. For the CDR3, the DNA is TGTGCCAGCAGTCTCGGACCTTCTAATGAAAAACTGTTTTTT. It encodes CASSLGPSNEKLFF.